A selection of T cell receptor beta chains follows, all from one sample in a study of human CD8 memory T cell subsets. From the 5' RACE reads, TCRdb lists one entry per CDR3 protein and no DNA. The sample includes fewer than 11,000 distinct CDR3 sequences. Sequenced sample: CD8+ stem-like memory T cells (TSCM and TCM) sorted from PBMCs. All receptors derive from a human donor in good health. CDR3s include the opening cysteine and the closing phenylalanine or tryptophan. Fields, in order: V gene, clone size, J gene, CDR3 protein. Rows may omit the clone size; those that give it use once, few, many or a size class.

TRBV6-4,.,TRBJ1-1,CASSEGQGDTEAFF
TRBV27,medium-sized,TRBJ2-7,CASKVPGVGGEQYF
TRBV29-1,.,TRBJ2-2,CSVRGNTVNTGELFF
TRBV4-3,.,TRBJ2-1,CASSQDSPSRQGYNEQFF
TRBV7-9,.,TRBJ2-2,CATNRDPNTGELFF
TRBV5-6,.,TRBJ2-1,CASSFRHFSRPGNEQFF
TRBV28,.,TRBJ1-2,CASSLSERKTYGYTF
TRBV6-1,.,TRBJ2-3,CASSEEAAGGPDTQYF
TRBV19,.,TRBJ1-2,CASSMAANGYTF
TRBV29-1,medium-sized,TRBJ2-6,CSVEFRGGSGANVLTF
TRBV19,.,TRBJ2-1,CASSPTGLGNEQFF
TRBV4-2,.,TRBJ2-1,CASSQVSGGENEQFF
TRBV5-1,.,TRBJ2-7,CASSLETSGRAPEQYF
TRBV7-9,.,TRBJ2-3,CASSLAGGASGVPRTDTQYF
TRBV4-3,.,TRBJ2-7,CASSQDLGEAYEQYF
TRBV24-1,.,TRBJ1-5,CATSSGPRPQHF
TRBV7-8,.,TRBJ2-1,CASSLAGYGYNEQFF
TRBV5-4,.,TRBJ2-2,CATRGTGSPGELFF
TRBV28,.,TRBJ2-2,CASTLGTGIGELFF
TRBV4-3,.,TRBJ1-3,CASSLRTASGNTIYF
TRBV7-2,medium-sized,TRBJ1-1,CASSLDPLGAGNTEAFF
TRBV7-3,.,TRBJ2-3,CASSFGLPDTQYF
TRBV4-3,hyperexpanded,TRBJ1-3,CASSQDGAATGNTIYF
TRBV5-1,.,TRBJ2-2,CASSLIGPQENTGELFF
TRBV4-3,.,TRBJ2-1,CASSQELASGVNEQFF
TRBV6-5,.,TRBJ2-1,CASSSASTYNEQFF
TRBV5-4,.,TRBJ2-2,CASSLERTGRTGELFF
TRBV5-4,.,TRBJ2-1,CASSFYPHGGYNEQFF
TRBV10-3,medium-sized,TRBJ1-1,CATRQGAPEAFF
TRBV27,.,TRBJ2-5,CASNPSGGNIPETQYF
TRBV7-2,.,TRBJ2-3,CASSSQTGTDTQYF
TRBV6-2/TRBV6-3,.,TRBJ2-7,CASSYSGTGIGEQYF
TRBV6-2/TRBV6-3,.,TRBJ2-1,CASSRTSGGAYEQFF
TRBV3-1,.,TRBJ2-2,CASSQDAGSQAGELFF
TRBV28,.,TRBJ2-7,CASSSLAGGPYEQYF
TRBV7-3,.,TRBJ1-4,CASSLTAPPTWGLGEKLFF
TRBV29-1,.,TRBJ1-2,CSVGGSNYGYTF
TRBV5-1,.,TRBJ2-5,CASSLGNLNQETQYF
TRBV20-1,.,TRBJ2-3,CSARLAEDLTDTQYF
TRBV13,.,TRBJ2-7,CASSLELGGSYEQYF
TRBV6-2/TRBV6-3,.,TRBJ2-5,CASNRDSSEETQYF
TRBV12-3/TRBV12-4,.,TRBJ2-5,CASSRQMYQETQYF
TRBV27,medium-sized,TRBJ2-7,CASSSRQTSGSLYEQYF
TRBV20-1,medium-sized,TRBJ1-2,CSARASDLNYGYTF
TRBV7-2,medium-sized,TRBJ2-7,CASSFSGPPYEQYF
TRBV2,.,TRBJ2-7,CASSEGGPISYEQYF
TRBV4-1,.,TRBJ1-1,CASSQNLPTGVYTEAFF
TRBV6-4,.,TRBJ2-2,CASSGENTGELFF
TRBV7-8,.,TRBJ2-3,CASSAFQGAGEDTQYF
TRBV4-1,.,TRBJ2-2,CASSQGPGSTGELFF
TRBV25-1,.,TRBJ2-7,CASSGGLAVEQYF
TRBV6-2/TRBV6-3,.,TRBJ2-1,CASSRRKREATYNEQFF
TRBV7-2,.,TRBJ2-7,CASSPHLGQTREQYF
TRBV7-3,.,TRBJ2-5,CASSLTGAEPQETQYF